This T cell receptor (beta chain) was documented in a study of T cells in localized non-small cell lung cancer. Whole-study findings and limits: The greatest T cell clonality was found in uninvolved adjacent lung (higher than in tumor). Within adjacent lung there appeared a median 57 of the top 100 tumor clones.

About this clone itself: Its target is not known.

The assay was immunoSEQ multiplex PCR, and TCRdb's table has in-frame clones only and misses some. Here the sample spans fewer than 100,000 clones, approximately 86% being singletons. V was trimmed by 2 bases and J by 1 base, leaving 16 bases between them. Germline V gene lookup returns CDR1 SGHAT and CDR2 FQNNGV. CDR3 length equals 17 residues. The source was peripheral blood, collected before any cancer treatment. The J gene is TRBJ2-3, the V gene TRBV11-2, with unresolved D. This sequence was found in a man aged 40 to 69 with stage I squamous cell lung carcinoma. The CDR3 here is CASSLFGQASGTDTQYF. The CDR3 nucleotides are TGTGCCAGCAGCTTATTCGGGCAGGCCTCCGGCACAGATACGCAGTATTTT. Looking up the rest from reference TRBV11-2 and TRBJ2-3 gives the full variable domain: EAGVAQSPRYKIIEKRQSVAFWCNPISGHATLYWYQQILGQGPKLLIQFQNNGVVDDSQLPKDRFSAERLKGVDSTLKIQPAKLEDSAVYLCASSLFGQASGTDTQYFGPGTRLTVL.